These 3 T cell receptor beta chains were sequenced from one sample in a study of post-analysis software for immune sequencing data. Overall study results and limits: About five TRBV segments were more frequent in patients than controls; TRBV5-6, TRBV5-1 and TRBV20-1 belonged to this group.

cDNA libraries of TCR beta carried unique molecular identifiers. TCRdb re-derived calls from the PCR reads in MiXCR, one entry per CDR3 protein. The sample lists 170,000 or so distinct CDR3 sequences, about 29% occurring once. These receptors are not linked to any known antigen. The specimen sequenced was blood. These receptor sequences come from a girl aged 10-17 years with multiple sclerosis.

As for this clonotype: The junction does not match germline at one end; this may be a read error. The chain recombines TRBV9 with TRBJ2-3, with D unresolved. Germline values: CDR1 SGDLS, CDR2 YYNGEE. There are 14 residues in the CDR3. In DNA, the CDR3 is TGTGCCAGCAGCGTAGGGGTTGTAACAGATACGCAGTGTTTT. Amino acid sequence: CASSVGVVTDTQCF.

This clonotype occurred many times. V gene TRBV6-5 combines with J gene TRBJ2-3; maybe TRBD2 (6 bases). Trimming took off 6 bases at V and 4 bases at J, with 8 bases between the two ends. The CDR3 extends over 12 amino acids. CDR1 is MNHEY and CDR2 is SVGAGI in the germline V gene. CDR3 in amino acids: CASRASADTQYF. Here the CDR3 DNA reads TGTGCCAGCAGGGCTAGCGCAGATACGCAGTATTTT.

This clonotype has ten or more counts. J is TRBJ2-1 and V is TRBV15; TRBD1 might be the D (6 bases). The CDR3 runs 14 residues. The ends were cut back, 3 bases at V and 10 bases at J, with 16 bases in the middle. Germline lookup yields CDR1 LNHNV and CDR2 YYDKDF (reference sequence). The CDR3 DNA reads as TGTGCCACCAGCAGTTTTGGGGGCCAGGCGGAGCAGTTCTTC. It yields the protein CATSSFGGQAEQFF.